This paragraph reports one T cell receptor (beta chain). These data are taken from a study of shared clonotypes between healthy human individuals. CD45RO-negative cells were positively selected for CCR7, leaving out terminally differentiated effector memory CD45RA+ cells. Generated by immunoSEQ multiplex PCR, the TCRdb table keeps only in-frame clones and is missing some. Of around 600,000 clones listed, approximately 96% were seen once; the top ten hold over 0.1%. The sample taken for sequencing was naive CD8+ T cells sorted from blood. The sequence was collected from a woman younger than 45 in good health.

CDR3 coding DNA: TGTGCCAGCAGCGACTGGAAACACACTGAAGCTTTCTTT. Translating it yields CASSDWKHTEAFF. The V gene is TRBV2, the J gene TRBJ1-1; no clear D. Germline V lookup: CDR1 SNHLY, CDR2 FYNNEI. V lost 6 bases and J lost 3, with 11 bases in between. The length of the CDR3 is 13 residues.